The 20 T cell receptor beta chains in this list originate from one sample, sequenced in a study of cytomegalovirus exposure and HLA in healthy donors. With 60 Vbeta and 13 Jbeta primers, the PCR was carried out. The protocol was immunoSEQ multiplex PCR, while the TCRdb copy is restricted to in-frame clones and leaves out a portion. The profile shows about 93,000 clones, just under 80% of them singletons. The sequencing input was PBMCs. Source of these receptors: a woman in her 40s in good health and CMV-seronegative.

The chain recombines TRBV11-3 with TRBJ2-1, with TRBD1 as a possible D gene (6 bases). Per germline, CDR1 SGHNT and CDR2 YENEEA. CDR3 size: 16 residues. V lost 0 bases to trimming and J lost 8 bases, with 17 bases between them. DNA for the CDR3: TGTGCCAGCAGCTTAGACGCCCAGGGGACCTGGGATGAGCAGTTCTTC. This sequence encodes CASSLDAQGTWDEQFF.

This clone was counted only a few times. The chain employs TRBV5-4 and TRBJ1-4, with D maybe TRBD1 (5 bases). Germline V lookup: CDR1 SGHNT, CDR2 YYREEE (reference sequence). Trimming pared 9 bases from V and 0 bases from J, leaving 9 bases between. The CDR3 is 13 amino acids. The CDR3 DNA reads TGTGCCATGGCCAGGGCAACTAATGAAAAACTGTTTTTT. Protein: CAMARATNEKLFF.

The chain combines TRBV2 with TRBJ2-5; 7 bases are shared with TRBD1. This CDR3 is built from 13 residues. Per the germline V gene, CDR1 is SNHLY and CDR2 is FYNNEI. Germline trimming cut 6 bases from V and 1 base from J; bases unmatched to any gene: 2. The CDR3 sequence: CASSRDSQETQYF. CDR3 DNA sequence: TGTGCCAGCAGCCGGGACAGCCAAGAGACCCAGTACTTC. Based on the CDR3 plus reference TRBV2 and TRBJ2-5, the full variable domain is EPEVTQTPSHQVTQMGQEVILRCVPISNHLYFYWYRQILGQKVEFLVSFYNNEISEKSEIFDDQFSVERPDGSNFTLKIRSTKLEDSAMYFCASSRDSQETQYFGPGTRLLVL.

This rearrangement joins TRBV2 to TRBJ1-6, with 7 bases aligning to TRBD1. CDR3 length: 15 residues. From germline, CDR1 is SNHLY and CDR2 FYNNEI. V lost 5 bases and J lost 6; bases outside the gene matches: 7. CDR3 amino acids: CASSPEGTVNSPLHF. CDR3 sequence (DNA): TGTGCCAGCAGTCCAGAGGGGACAGTTAATTCACCCCTCCACTTT.

Notes on this clone: One end of the junction varies from germline; a read error may be responsible. This chain links TRBV7-7 with TRBJ2-3; 10 nucleotides line up with TRBD2. This CDR3 is 15 amino acids long. In germline, CDR1 is SSHAT, CDR2 FNYEAQ (reference sequence). CDR3 sequence reads: CASSPGTSGTDTQYF. Written as DNA, the CDR3 is TGTGCTAGCAGCCCCGGGACTAGCGGCACAGATACGCAGTATTTT.

The chain joins TRBV6-1 to TRBJ2-7, with D unresolved. Germline CDR1 reads MNHNS; CDR2 reads SASEGT. The CDR3 is 15 residues long. Trimming removed 2 bases from V and 3 bases from J, with 14 bases in between. CDR3 in amino acids: CASSEWAVEDYEQYF. CDR3 bases: TGTGCCAGCAGTGAATGGGCCGTAGAAGACTACGAGCAGTACTTC.

This chain joins TRBV12-2 and TRBJ1-1. TRBV12-2 is classified as a pseudogene. The CDR3 sequence is 13 residues long. In DNA form, the CDR3 reads TGTGCAAGTCGCTTAACGGTGATCACTGAAGCTTTCTTT. Its protein is CASRLTVITEAFF.

The CDR3 DNA reads TGCGCCAGCAGCTTGGTGTCGGGGGGCTCCTACGAGCAGTACTTC. Translating gives CASSLVSGGSYEQYF. The chain recombines TRBV5-1 with TRBJ2-5; 7 nucleotides agree with TRBD2. The J call is doubtful: the DNA matches TRBJ2-7 better. The CDR3 has 15 residues. CDR1 and CDR2 (germline): SGHRS, YFSETQ.

The chain uses TRBV5-1 and TRBJ2-7; 11 bases line up with TRBD1. V lost 4 bases, J lost 7 bases, and 7 bases stayed unmatched. Germline V gene sequence: CDR1 SGHRS, CDR2 YFSETQ. The length of the CDR3 is 14 residues. CDR3 DNA: TGCGCCAGCAGCCGGGACAGGGGGAAGGAAGAGCAGTACTTC. It yields the protein CASSRDRGKEEQYF.

V is TRBV2 and J is TRBJ2-3, with 9 positions matching TRBD2. V gave up 6 bases and J gave up 5 bases; unmatched junction bases: 12. There are 16 residues in the CDR3. Germline CDR1 and CDR2: SNHLY and FYNNEI. CDR3 loop: CASRPGSGRGEDTQYF. DNA of the CDR3: TGTGCCAGCAGACCCGGTAGCGGGAGAGGGGAAGATACGCAGTATTTT. Looking up the rest from reference TRBV2 and TRBJ2-3 gives the full variable domain: EPEVTQTPSHQVTQMGQEVILRCVPISNHLYFYWYRQILGQKVEFLVSFYNNEISEKSEIFDDQFSVERPDGSNFTLKIRSTKLEDSAMYFCASRPGSGRGEDTQYFGPGTRLTVL.

The chain couples TRBV19 to TRBJ2-7; a weak D match, TRBD1 (6 bases). V dropped 9 bases and J dropped 3 bases, with 15 bases sitting between them. Germline V gene lookup returns CDR1 LNHDA and CDR2 SQIVND (reference sequence). CDR3 length: 13 residues. The CDR3 spells CASAADRFYEQYF. The CDR3 DNA reads TGTGCCAGCGCCGCGGACAGATTCTACGAGCAGTACTTC.

CDR3 loop: CASSTGAEGNTIYF. CDR3 DNA sequence: TGTGCCAGCAGCACAGGGGCAGAAGGAAACACCATATATTTT. The V gene is TRBV9, the J gene TRBJ1-3; 7 bases map to TRBD1. The ends lost 4 bases at V and 4 bases at J; junction bases unmatched: 5. The CDR3 length is 14 residues. CDR1 is SGDLS, CDR2 YYNGEE, per germline.

The chain uses TRBV5-1 and TRBJ2-1; D unclear. CDR1 is SGHRS, CDR2 YFSETQ, per germline. Trimming shortened V by 0 bases and J by 2 bases, and 12 bases separated the two germline ends. The CDR3 runs 16 residues. The CDR3 is CASSLGASLTYNEQFF. CDR3 nucleotides: TGCGCCAGCAGCTTGGGGGCATCGCTCACCTACAATGAGCAGTTCTTC.

This chain links TRBV14 with TRBJ1-6, with 12 bases that match TRBD1. The V and J ends lost 4 bases and 11 bases, in that order; junction bases with no gene match: 6. Germline V CDR1 and CDR2: SGHDN, FVKESK. The CDR3 runs to 15 residues. CDR3 nucleotide sequence: TGTGCCAGCAGCCCGGGACAGGGGGCTTACCCACCCCTCCACTTT. Translation: CASSPGQGAYPPLHF.

The rearrangement joins TRBV18 to TRBJ1-2, with TRBD1 matching over 7 bases. The CDR3 sequence is 13 residues long. V lost 3 bases to trimming and J lost 4 bases; unmatched junction nucleotides: 2. CDR1 and CDR2 from the germline V gene are KGHSH and LQKENI. CDR3 bases: TGTGCCAGCTCACCGGACAGGTTCTATGGCTACACCTTC. Amino acids: CASSPDRFYGYTF.

The V call is TRBV7-8, the J call TRBJ2-7; 14 nucleotides align to TRBD2. V lost 5 bases to trimming and J lost 3 bases; unmatched junction nucleotides: 3. In germline, CDR1 is SGHVS, CDR2 FQNEAQ. This CDR3 contains 15 residues. Written as DNA, the CDR3 is TGTGCCAGCAGCCTAGGGACTAGCGGGAGCTACGAGCAGTACTTC. Protein sequence: CASSLGTSGSYEQYF. The whole variable domain, remainder taken from reference TRBV7-8 and TRBJ2-7, is GAGVSQSPRYKVAKRGQDVALRCDPISGHVSLFWYQQALGQGPEFLTYFQNEAQLDKSGLPSDRFFAERPEGSVSTLKIQRTQQEDSAVYLCASSLGTSGSYEQYFGPGTRLTVT.

This clone turned up a few times. The chain combines TRBV4-3 with TRBJ1-2, with D possibly TRBD1 on 6 matching bases. The germline V gene encodes CDR1 LGHNA and CDR2 YSLEER. CDR3 length equals 13 residues. Trimming stripped 3 bases from V and 5 bases from J, with 10 bases between. The CDR3 loop reads CASSHEQGYGYTF. CDR3 nucleotide sequence: TGCGCCAGCAGCCATGAGCAGGGGTATGGCTACACCTTC.

This chain joins TRBV5-1 and TRBJ2-3; D perhaps matches TRBD2 (6 bases). Looked up from germline, CDR1 is SGHRS and CDR2 is YFSETQ. V gave up 5 bases and J gave up 2 bases, with 18 bases separating them. The CDR3 consists of 16 residues. The CDR3, as DNA: TGCGCCAGCAGGCAATTTTCGGGAGCCACCACAGATACGCAGTATTTT. Amino acids: CASRQFSGATTDTQYF.

The V call is TRBV11-1, the J call TRBJ2-7, with a weak D call TRBD1 (7 bases). The germline V gene has CDR1 SGHAT and CDR2 FQDESV (reference sequence). The CDR3 contains 14 residues. The ends were cut back, 5 bases at V and 3 bases at J, with 14 bases in the middle. The CDR3 nucleotides read TGTGCCAGCAGCCTCCCAGGGGGGAACTACGAGCAGTACTTC. This gives the protein CASSLPGGNYEQYF.

V usage is TRBV5-3 and J usage is TRBJ1-2, with a tentative D call TRBD1 (5 bases). TRBV5-3 is an ORF, and what it does is uncertain. Trimming took 0 bases from V and 7 from J, leaving 28 bases between them. CDR3 length: 19 residues. The CDR3 region is CARSLALGAGPGGFCGYTF. The CDR3 DNA reads TGTGCCAGAAGCTTGGCCCTAGGGGCGGGCCCCGGGGGTTTCTGTGGCTACACCTTC.